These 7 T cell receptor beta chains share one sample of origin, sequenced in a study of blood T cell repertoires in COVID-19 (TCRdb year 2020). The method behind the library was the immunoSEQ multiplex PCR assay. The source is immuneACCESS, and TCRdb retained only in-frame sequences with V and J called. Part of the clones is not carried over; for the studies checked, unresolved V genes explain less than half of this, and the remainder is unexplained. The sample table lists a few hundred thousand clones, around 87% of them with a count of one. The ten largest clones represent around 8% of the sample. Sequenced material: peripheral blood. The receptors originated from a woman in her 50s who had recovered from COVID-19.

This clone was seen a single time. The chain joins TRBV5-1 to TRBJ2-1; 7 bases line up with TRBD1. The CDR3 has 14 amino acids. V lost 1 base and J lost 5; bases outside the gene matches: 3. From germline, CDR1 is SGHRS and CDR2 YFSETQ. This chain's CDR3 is CASSLRGQNNEQFF. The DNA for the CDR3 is TGCGCCAGCAGCTTGCGGGGACAGAACAATGAGCAGTTCTTC.

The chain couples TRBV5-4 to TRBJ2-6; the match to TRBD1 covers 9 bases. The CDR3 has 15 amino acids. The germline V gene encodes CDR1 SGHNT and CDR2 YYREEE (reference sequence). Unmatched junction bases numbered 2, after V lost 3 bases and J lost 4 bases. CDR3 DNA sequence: TGTGCCAGCAGCTGGACAGGGGCGGGGGCCAACGTCCTGACTTTC. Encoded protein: CASSWTGAGANVLTF. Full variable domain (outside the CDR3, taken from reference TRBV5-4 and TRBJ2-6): ETGVTQSPTHLIKTRGQQVTLRCSSQSGHNTVSWYQQALGQGPQFIFQYYREEENGRGNFPPRFSGLQFPNYSSELNVNALELDDSALYLCASSWTGAGANVLTFGAGSRLTVL.

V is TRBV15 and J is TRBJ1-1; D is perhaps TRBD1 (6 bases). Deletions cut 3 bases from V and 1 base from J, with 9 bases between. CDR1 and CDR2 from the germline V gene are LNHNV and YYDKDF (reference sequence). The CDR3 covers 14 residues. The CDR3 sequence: CATSRDSGNTEAFF. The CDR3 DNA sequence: TGTGCCACCAGCAGGGACAGTGGGAACACTGAAGCTTTCTTT. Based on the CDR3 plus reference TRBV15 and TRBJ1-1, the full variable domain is DAMVIQNPRYQVTQFGKPVTLSCSQTLNHNVMYWYQQKSSQAPKLLFHYYDKDFNNEADTPDNFQSRRPNTSFCFLDIRSPGLGDTAMYLCATSRDSGNTEAFFGQGTRLTVV.

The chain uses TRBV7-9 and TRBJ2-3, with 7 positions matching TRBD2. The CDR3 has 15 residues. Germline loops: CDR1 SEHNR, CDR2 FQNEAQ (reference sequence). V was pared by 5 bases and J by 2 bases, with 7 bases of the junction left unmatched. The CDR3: CASSPRGEVTDTQYF. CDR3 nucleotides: TGTGCCAGCAGCCCCCGGGGGGAAGTCACAGATACGCAGTATTTT.

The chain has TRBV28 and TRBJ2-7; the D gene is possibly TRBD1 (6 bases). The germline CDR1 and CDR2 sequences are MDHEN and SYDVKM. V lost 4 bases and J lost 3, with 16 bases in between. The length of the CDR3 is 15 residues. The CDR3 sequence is CASSSPGAVSYEQYF. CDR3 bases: TGTGCCAGCAGTTCGCCAGGGGCTGTGAGCTACGAGCAGTACTTC.

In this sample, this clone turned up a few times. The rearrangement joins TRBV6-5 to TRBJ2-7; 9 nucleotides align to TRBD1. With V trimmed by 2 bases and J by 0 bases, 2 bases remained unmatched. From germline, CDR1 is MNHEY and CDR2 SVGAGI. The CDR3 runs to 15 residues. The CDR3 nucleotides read TGTGCCAGCAGTTACCGGGGACAGGGCTCCTACGAGCAGTACTTC. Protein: CASSYRGQGSYEQYF.

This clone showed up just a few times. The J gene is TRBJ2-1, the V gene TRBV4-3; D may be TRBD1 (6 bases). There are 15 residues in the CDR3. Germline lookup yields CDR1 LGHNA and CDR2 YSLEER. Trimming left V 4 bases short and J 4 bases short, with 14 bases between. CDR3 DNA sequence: TGCGCCAGCAGCCCCCGGCCAGGGGTGTACAATGAGCAGTTCTTC. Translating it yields CASSPRPGVYNEQFF.